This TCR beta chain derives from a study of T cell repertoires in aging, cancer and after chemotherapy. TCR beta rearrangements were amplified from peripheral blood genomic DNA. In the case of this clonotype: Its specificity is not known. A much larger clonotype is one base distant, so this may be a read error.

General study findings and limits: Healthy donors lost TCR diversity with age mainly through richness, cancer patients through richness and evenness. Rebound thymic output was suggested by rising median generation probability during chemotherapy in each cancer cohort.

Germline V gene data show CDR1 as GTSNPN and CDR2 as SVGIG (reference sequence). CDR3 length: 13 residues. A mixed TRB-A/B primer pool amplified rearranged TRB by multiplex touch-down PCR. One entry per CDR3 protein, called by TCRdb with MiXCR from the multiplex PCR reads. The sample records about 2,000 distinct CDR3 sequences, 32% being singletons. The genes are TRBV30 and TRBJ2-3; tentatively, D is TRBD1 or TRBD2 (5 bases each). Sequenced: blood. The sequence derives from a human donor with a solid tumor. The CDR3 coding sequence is TGTGTCTGGGACGTGGGAGGCACAGATACGCAGTATTTT. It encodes CVWDVGGTDTQYF.